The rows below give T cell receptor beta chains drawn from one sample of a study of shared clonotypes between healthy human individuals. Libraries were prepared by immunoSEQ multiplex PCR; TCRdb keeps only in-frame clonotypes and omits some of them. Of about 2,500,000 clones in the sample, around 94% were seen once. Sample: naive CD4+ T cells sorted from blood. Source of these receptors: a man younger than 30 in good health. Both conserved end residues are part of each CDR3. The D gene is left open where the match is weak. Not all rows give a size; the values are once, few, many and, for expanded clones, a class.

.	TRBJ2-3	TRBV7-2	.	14	CASSLRSPGDTQYF	TGTGCCAGCAGCCTTCGGAGCCCTGGAGATACGCAGTATTTT
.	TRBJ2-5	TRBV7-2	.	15	CASSLAPQGQETQYF	TGTGCCAGCAGCTTAGCCCCCCAAGGTCAAGAGACCCAGTACTTC
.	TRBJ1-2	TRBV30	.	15	CAWSRTAYNNYGYTF	TGTGCCTGGAGTCGGACAGCCTATAACAACTATGGCTACACCTTC
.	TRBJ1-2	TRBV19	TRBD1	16	CASSHTGGPLNYGYTF	TGTGCCAGTAGTCATACAGGGGGCCCACTAAACTATGGCTACACCTTC
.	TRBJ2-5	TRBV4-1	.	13	CASSQGLQETQYF	TGCGCCAGCAGCCAGGGACTTCAAGAGACCCAGTACTTC
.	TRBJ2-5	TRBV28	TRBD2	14	CASRPPGGVETQYF	TGTGCCAGCAGGCCCCCCGGGGGGGTGGAGACCCAGTACTTC
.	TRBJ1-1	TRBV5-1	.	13	CASRRDPPAEAFF	TGCGCCAGCAGAAGGGACCCCCCGGCTGAAGCTTTCTTT
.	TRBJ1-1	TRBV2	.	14	CASSDEGGNTEAFF	TGTGCCAGCAGTGATGAGGGAGGGAACACTGAAGCTTTCTTT
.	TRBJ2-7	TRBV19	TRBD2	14	CASSVEAGAYEQYF	TGTGCCAGTAGTGTCGAGGCGGGAGCCTACGAGCAGTACTTC
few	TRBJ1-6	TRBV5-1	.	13	CASSLEGNSPLHF	TGCGCCAGCAGCTTGGAAGGGAATTCACCCCTCCACTTT
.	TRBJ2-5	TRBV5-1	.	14	CASSLAGAGETQYF	TGCGCCAGCAGCTTGGCGGGGGCGGGAGAGACCCAGTACTTC
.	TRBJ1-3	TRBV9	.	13	CASSVGFGNTIYF	TGTGCCAGCAGCGTGGGGTTCGGGAACACCATATATTTT
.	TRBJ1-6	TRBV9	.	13	CASSVAWDSPLHF	TGTGCCAGCAGCGTAGCGTGGGATTCACCCCTCCACTTT
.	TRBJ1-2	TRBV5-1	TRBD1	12	CASSSDRHGYTF	TGCGCCAGCAGCTCGGACAGGCATGGCTACACCTTC
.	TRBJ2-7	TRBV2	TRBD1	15	CASSERTGGSYEQYF	TGTGCCAGCAGTGAAAGGACAGGGGGCTCCTACGAGCAGTACTTC
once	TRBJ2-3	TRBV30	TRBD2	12	CACSGRTDTQYF	TGTGCCTGCAGCGGGAGAACAGATACGCAGTATTTT
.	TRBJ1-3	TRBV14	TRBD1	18	CASSQGLWTGGLGNTIYF	TGTGCCAGCAGCCAAGGTCTCTGGACAGGGGGCCTTGGAAACACCATATATTTT
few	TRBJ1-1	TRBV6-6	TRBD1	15	CASMTTGALNTEAFF	TGTGCCAGCATGACGACAGGGGCGTTGAACACTGAAGCTTTCTTT
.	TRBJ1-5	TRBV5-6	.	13	CASSLEGFPPQHF	TGTGCCAGCAGCTTGGAGGGGTTCCCGCCCCAGCATTTT
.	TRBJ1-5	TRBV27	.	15	CASSLFWGLNQPQHF	TGTGCCAGCAGTTTATTTTGGGGCCTAAATCAGCCCCAGCATTTT
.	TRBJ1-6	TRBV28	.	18	CASRRKTGTSSYNSPLHF	TGTGCCAGCAGGCGGAAGACAGGCACGAGCTCCTATAATTCACCCCTCCACTTT
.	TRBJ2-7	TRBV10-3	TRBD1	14	CAISDRQGSYEQYF	TGTGCCATCAGTGATCGACAGGGCTCCTACGAGCAGTACTTC
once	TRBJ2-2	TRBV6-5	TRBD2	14	CASRAGANTGELFF	TGTGCCAGCAGGGCGGGGGCGAACACCGGGGAGCTGTTTTTT
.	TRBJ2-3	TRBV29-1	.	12	CSVEARSDTQYF	TGCAGCGTTGAAGCCCGGTCGGATACGCAGTATTTT
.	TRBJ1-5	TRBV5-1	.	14	CASSLDGVNQPQHF	TGCGCCAGCAGCCTGGACGGGGTCAATCAGCCCCAGCATTTT
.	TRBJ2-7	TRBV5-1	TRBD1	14	CASSQTGDTYEQYF	TGCGCCAGCAGCCAGACAGGGGATACCTACGAGCAGTACTTC
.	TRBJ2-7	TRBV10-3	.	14	CAISGPAMSYEQYF	TGTGCCATCAGTGGACCCGCTATGTCCTACGAGCAGTACTTC
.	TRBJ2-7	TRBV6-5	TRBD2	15	CASSYSWTSGYEQYF	TGTGCCAGCAGTTACTCTTGGACTAGCGGCTACGAGCAGTACTTC
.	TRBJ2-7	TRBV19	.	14	CASSKRDGSYEQYF	TGTGCCAGTAGTAAACGGGACGGCTCCTACGAGCAGTACTTC
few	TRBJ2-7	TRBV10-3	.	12	CAISRDNYEQYF	TGTGCCATCAGTCGGGACAACTACGAGCAGTACTTC
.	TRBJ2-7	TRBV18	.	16	CASSPAGTLKSYEQYF	TGTGCCAGCTCACCAGCCGGGACACTGAAATCCTACGAGCAGTACTTC
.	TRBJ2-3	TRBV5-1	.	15	CASSTRQGGTDTQYF	TGCGCCAGCAGCACCCGACAGGGAGGGACAGATACGCAGTATTTT
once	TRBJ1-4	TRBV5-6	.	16	CASSLNRASAGEKLFF	TGTGCCAGCAGCTTAAACAGGGCCTCGGCGGGTGAAAAACTGTTTTTT
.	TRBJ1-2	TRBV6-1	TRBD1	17	CASSEIRDRGANYGYTF	TGTGCCAGCAGTGAAATTCGGGACAGGGGCGCTAACTATGGCTACACCTTC
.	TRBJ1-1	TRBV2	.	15	CASSEAPDRYTEAFF	TGTGCCAGCAGTGAAGCGCCTGACAGATACACTGAAGCTTTCTTT
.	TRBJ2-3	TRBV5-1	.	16	CASSSQKLLNTDTQYF	TGCGCCAGCAGCTCGCAGAAACTACTAAACACAGATACGCAGTATTTT
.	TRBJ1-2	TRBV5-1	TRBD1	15	CASSFRDRLTYGYTF	TGCGCCAGCAGCTTCCGGGACAGATTAACCTATGGCTACACCTTC